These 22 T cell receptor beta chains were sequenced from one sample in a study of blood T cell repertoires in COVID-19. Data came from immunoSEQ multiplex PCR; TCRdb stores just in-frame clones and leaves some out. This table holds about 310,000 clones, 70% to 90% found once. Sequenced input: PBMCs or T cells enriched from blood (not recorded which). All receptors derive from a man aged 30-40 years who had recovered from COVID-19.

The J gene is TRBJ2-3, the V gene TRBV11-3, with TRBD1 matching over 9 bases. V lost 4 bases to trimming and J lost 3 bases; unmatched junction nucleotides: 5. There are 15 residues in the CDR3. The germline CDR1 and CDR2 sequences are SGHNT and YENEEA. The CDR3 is CASSYRGRGTDTQYF. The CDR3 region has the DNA TGTGCCAGCAGCTACAGGGGGCGAGGAACAGATACGCAGTATTTT.

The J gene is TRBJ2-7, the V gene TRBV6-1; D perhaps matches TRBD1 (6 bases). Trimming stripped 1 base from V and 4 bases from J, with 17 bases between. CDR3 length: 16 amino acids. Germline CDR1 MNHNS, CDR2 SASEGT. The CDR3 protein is CASSEGSGVPSYEQYF. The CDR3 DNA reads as TGTGCCAGCAGTGAAGGATCAGGGGTACCGAGTTACGAGCAGTACTTC.

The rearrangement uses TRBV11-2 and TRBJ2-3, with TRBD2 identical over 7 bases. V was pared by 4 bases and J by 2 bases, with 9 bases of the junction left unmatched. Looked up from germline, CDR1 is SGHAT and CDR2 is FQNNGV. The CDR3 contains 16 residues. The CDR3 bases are TGTGCCAGCAGCTCCGGTGGGACTACCCTCACAGATACGCAGTATTTT. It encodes CASSSGGTTLTDTQYF. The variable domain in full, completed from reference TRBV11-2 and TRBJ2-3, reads EAGVAQSPRYKIIEKRQSVAFWCNPISGHATLYWYQQILGQGPKLLIQFQNNGVVDDSQLPKDRFSAERLKGVDSTLKIQPAKLEDSAVYLCASSSGGTTLTDTQYFGPGTRLTVL.

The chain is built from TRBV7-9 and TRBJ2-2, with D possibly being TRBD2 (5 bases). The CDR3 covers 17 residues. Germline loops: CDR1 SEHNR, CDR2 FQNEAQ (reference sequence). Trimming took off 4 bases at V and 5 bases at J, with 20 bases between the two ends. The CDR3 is CASSSEDDLARTGELFF. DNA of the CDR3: TGTGCCAGCAGCTCAGAAGATGACCTAGCAAGGACCGGGGAGCTGTTTTTT.

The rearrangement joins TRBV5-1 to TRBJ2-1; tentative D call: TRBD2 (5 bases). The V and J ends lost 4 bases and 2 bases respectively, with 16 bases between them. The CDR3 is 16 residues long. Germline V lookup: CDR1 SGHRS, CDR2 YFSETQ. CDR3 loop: CASSQNSLGAYNEQFF. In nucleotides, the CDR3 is TGCGCCAGCAGCCAAAACTCCCTCGGGGCCTACAATGAGCAGTTCTTC.

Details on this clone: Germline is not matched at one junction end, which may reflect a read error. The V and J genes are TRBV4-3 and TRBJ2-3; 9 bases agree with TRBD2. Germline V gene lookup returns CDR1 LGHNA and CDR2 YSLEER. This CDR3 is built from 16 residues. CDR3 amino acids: CARSQGRGGVADTQYF. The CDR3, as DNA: TGCGCCCGCAGCCAAGGGCGGGGGGGGGTCGCAGATACGCAGTATTTT.

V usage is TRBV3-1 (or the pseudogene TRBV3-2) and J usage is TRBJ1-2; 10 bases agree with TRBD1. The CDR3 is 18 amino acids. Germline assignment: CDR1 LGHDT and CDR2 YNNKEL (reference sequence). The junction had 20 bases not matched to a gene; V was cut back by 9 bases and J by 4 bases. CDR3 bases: TGTGCCAGTCACGTAACCGGATCCGGGACAGGGGTCGGCTATGGCTACACCTTC. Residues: CASHVTGSGTGVGYGYTF.

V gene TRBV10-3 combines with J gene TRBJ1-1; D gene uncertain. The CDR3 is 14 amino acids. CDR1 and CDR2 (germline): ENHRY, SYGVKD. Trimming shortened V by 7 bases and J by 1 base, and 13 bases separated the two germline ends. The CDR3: CAIKGVLENTEAFF. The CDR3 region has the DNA TGTGCCATCAAGGGAGTTTTAGAGAACACTGAAGCTTTCTTT.

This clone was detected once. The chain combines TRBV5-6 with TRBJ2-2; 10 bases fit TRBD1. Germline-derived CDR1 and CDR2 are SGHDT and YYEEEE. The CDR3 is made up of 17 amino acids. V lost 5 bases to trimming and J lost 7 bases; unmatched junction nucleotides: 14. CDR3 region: CASSPFAGQGVGGELFF. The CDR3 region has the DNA TGTGCCAGCAGTCCGTTCGCCGGACAGGGGGTTGGCGGGGAGCTGTTTTTT.

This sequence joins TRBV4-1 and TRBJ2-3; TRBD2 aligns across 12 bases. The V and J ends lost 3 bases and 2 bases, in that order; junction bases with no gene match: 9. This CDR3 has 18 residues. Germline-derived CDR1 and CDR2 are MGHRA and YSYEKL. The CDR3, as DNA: TGCGCCAGCAGCCAGCCTTTTGGACTAGCGGGACCCACAGATACGCAGTATTTT. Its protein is CASSQPFGLAGPTDTQYF.

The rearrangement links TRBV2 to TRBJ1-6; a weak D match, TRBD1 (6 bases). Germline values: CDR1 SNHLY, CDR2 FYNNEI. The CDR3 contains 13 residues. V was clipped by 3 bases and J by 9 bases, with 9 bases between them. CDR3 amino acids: CASSDRGSSPLHF. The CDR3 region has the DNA TGTGCCAGCAGTGACAGGGGCTCTTCACCCCTCCACTTT.

The CDR3 is CASSPWPRDRANTEAFF. In DNA, the CDR3 is TGTGCCAGCAGCCCCTGGCCAAGGGACAGGGCGAACACTGAAGCTTTCTTT. The chain recombines TRBV7-9 with TRBJ1-1; the match to TRBD1 covers 9 bases. The CDR3 spans 17 residues. V shed 5 bases and J 1 base; nucleotides not matched to a gene: 11. CDR1 SEHNR and CDR2 FQNEAQ come from the germline V gene (reference sequence).

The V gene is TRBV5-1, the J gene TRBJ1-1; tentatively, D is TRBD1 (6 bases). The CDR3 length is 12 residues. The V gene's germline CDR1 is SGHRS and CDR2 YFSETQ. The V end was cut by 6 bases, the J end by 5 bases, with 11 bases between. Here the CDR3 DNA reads TGCGCCAGCACAACAGGGATGACTGAAGCTTTCTTT. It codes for CASTTGMTEAFF.

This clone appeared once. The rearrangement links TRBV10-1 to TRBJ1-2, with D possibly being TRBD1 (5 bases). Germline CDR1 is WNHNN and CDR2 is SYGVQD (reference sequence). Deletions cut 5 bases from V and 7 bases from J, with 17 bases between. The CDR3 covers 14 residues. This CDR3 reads CASSSGVRALGYTF. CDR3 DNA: TGCGCCAGCAGTTCGGGGGTAAGGGCCCTTGGCTACACCTTC.

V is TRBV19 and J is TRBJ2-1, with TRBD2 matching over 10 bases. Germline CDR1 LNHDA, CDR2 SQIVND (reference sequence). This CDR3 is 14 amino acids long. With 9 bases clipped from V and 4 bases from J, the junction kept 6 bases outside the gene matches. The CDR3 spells CASTLAGAYNEQFF. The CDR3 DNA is TGTGCCAGCACCCTAGCGGGGGCTTACAATGAGCAGTTCTTC.

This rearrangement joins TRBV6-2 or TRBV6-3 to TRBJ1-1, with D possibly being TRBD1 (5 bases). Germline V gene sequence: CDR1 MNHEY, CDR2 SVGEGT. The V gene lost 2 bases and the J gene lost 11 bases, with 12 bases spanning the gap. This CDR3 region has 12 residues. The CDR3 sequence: CASSYLTDGAFF. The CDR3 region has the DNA TGTGCCAGCAGTTACCTGACAGACGGCGCTTTCTTT.

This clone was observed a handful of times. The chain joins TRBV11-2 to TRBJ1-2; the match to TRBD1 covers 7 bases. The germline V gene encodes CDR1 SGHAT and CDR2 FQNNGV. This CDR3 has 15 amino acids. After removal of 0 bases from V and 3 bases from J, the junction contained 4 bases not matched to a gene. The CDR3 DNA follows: TGTGCCAGCAGCTTAGAGGCAGGGGGGTACTATGGCTACACCTTC. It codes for CASSLEAGGYYGYTF.

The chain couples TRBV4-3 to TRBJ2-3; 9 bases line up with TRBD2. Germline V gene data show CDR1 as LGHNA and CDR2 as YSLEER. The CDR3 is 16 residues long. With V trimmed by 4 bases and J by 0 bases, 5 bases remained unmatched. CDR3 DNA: TGCGCCAGCAGCCGGGGCGGGGGGGGAAGCACAGATACGCAGTATTTT. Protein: CASSRGGGGSTDTQYF.

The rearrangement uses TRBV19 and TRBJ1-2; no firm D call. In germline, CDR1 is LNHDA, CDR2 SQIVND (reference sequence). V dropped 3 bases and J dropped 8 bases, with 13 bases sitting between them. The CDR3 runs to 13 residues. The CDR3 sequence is CASSITGFGGYTF. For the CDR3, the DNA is TGTGCCAGTAGTATCACCGGGTTCGGAGGCTACACCTTC.

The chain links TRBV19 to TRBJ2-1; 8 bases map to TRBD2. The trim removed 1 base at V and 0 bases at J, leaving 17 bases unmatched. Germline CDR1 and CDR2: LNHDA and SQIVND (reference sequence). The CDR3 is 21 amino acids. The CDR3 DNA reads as TGTGCCAGTAGTATAGTGGCTAGCGGGCTTTCCGTCTTGAGCTCCTACAATGAGCAGTTCTTC. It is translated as CASSIVASGLSVLSSYNEQFF.

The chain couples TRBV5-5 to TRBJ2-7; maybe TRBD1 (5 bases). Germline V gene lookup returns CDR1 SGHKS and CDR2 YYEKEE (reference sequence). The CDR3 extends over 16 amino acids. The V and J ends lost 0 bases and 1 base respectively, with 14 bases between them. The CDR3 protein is CASSLGFGAPSYEQYF. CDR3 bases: TGTGCCAGCAGCTTGGGATTTGGGGCTCCTTCCTACGAGCAGTACTTC.

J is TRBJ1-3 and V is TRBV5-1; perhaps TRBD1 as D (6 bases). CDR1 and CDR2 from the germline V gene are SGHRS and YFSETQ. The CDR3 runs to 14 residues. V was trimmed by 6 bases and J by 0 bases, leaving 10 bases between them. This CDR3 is CASNPDSSGNTIYF. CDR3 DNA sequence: TGCGCCAGCAATCCGGACAGCTCTGGAAACACCATATATTTT.